The clone carrying this T cell receptor (beta chain) was observed many times. The sample originates from a study of blood T cell repertoires in COVID-19. Study summary: The samples span acute and convalescent COVID-19 from the United States, Italy and Spain.

Residents of approximately 25 US areas, aged roughly 18 to 95 years, made up the participants. Participants' reported clinical history set cohort assignment. Two consecutive negative NP/OP PCR tests, clearance, or resolved symptoms defined Cohort 3 recovery. Trimming took 6 bases from V and 4 from J, leaving 13 bases between them. The CDR3 sequence is 14 residues long. CDR1 and CDR2 (germline): SGHTA, FQGNSA. Repertoires were generated with immunoSEQ multiplex PCR, while TCRdb's copy carries only in-frame clones and drops some. The sample consists of about 280,000 clones, around nine tenths of them appearing once.

The V call is TRBV7-2, the J call TRBJ2-1; maybe TRBD2 (6 bases). The receptor was derived from a woman aged 35 to 49 who had recovered from COVID-19. Sequencing used PBMCs or T cells enriched from blood (not recorded which). CDR3 coding DNA: TGTGCCAGCAGGCGAGGAGGGGCTTACAATGAGCAGTTCTTC. Translated, it gives CASRRGGAYNEQFF.